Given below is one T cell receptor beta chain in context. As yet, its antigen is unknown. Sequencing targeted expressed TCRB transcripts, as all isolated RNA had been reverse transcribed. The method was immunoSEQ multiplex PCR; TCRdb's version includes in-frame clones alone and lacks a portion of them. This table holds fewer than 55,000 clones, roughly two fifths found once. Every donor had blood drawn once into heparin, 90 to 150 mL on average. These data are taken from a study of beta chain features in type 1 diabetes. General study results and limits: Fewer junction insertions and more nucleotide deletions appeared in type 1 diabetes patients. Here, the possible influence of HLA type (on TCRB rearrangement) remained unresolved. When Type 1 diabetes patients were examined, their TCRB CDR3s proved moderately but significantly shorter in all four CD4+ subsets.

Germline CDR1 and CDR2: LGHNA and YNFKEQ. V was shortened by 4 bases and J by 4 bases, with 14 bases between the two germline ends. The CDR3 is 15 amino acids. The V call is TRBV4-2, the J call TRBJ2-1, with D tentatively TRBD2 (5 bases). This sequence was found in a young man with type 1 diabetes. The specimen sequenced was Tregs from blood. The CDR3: CASSPGVGPYNEQFF. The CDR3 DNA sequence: TGTGCCAGCAGCCCCGGGGTAGGTCCTTACAATGAGCAGTTCTTC.